Listed below are T cell receptor beta chains from one sample, sequenced in a study of OX40 agonist ivuxolimab in advanced cancers. The protocol was immunoSEQ multiplex PCR, while the TCRdb copy is restricted to in-frame clones and leaves out a portion. The data show 70,000 or so clones, with roughly nine tenths seen just once and 2.5% to 3% held by the top ten. The sample consisted of CD4+ or CD8+ T cells sorted from blood, taken in a trial of the OX40 agonist ivuxolimab. These TCRs come from an adult with an advanced solid tumor such as melanoma, head and neck, liver or kidney cancer. Both conserved end residues are part of each CDR3. D genes are given only for firm matches. The size of a clone is reported for some rows only, either as once, few or many, or as a class for expanded clones.

TRBD2	TRBV11-1	-	TRBJ2-1	TGTGCCAGCAGCCTAACTTTGGGTAGCGGGGGTGAGCAGTTCTTC	CASSLTLGSGGEQFF
TRBD1	TRBV5-6	-	TRBJ1-2	TGTGCCAGCAGCCCGGACAGGGGGCGGGGCTACACCTTC	CASSPDRGRGYTF
TRBD1	TRBV11-3	-	TRBJ2-5	TGTGCCAGCAGCGCCGACAGGGTCCGAGAGATCCAGTACTTC	CASSADRVREIQYF
-	TRBV28	-	TRBJ2-1	TGTGCCAGCAGTCTCAATTTCAATGAGCAGTTCTTC	CASSLNFNEQFF
-	TRBV5-6	-	TRBJ2-7	TGTGCCAGCACCGGGGGTCGACAGGACTCCTACGAGCAGTACTTC	CASTGGRQDSYEQYF
-	TRBV2	-	TRBJ1-2	TGTGCCAGCAGTGAAGCGCTGAATCAGGTATACTATGGCTACACCTTC	CASSEALNQVYYGYTF
-	TRBV7-2	-	TRBJ1-2	TGTGCCAGCTCCGACGTTCTATTGAACTATGGCTACACCTTC	CASSDVLLNYGYTF
TRBD1	TRBV2	-	TRBJ2-1	TGTGCCAGCAGTGAGGTTAGGGGGCTCTCAAATGAGCAGTTCTTC	CASSEVRGLSNEQFF
-	TRBV11-2	-	TRBJ2-1	TGTGCCAGCAGCTTAGGGAAGTTGGGGACTTACAATGAGCAGTTCTTC	CASSLGKLGTYNEQFF
TRBD1	TRBV19	-	TRBJ1-2	TGTGCCAGTAGTATGGATGGACAGGGATTCGGTGGCTACACCTTC	CASSMDGQGFGGYTF
-	TRBV14	-	TRBJ1-2	TGTGCCAGCAGCCAGGCGTTCTATGGCTACACCTTC	CASSQAFYGYTF
-	TRBV18	once	TRBJ2-1	TGTGCCAGCTCACCACCCCTTGCCGGACGGAGCTCCTACAATGAGCAGTTCTTC	CASSPPLAGRSSYNEQFF
TRBD1	TRBV6-5	-	TRBJ2-7	TGTGCCAGCAGTTACCGTGGACAGGGGGGCTACGAGCAGTACTTC	CASSYRGQGGYEQYF
-	TRBV7-9	-	TRBJ1-5	TGTGCCAGCAGCTTAGCGGGGAGGGGAGGTATCAATCAGCCCCAGCATTTT	CASSLAGRGGINQPQHF
TRBD1	TRBV10-3	-	TRBJ1-5	TGTGCCATCAGAGGAGACAGGGGTAACAATCAGCCCCAGCATTTT	CAIRGDRGNNQPQHF
TRBD2	TRBV2	-	TRBJ2-5	TGTGCCAGCAGTGAAAGGCTAGCGGGGCTACAAGAGACCCAGTACTTC	CASSERLAGLQETQYF
-	TRBV29-1	-	TRBJ2-7	TGCAGCGTGGCTCACGATCTTCCCTACGAGCAGTACTTC	CSVAHDLPYEQYF
TRBD1	TRBV29-1	-	TRBJ2-7	TGCAGCGTTGACATCCGGGACAGGGGGGCTTACGAGCAGTACTTC	CSVDIRDRGAYEQYF
-	TRBV19	-	TRBJ2-3	TGTGCCAGTAGTGCCACCGGGACCGCCCGAGCGGGTACGCAGTATTTT	CASSATGTARAGTQYF
-	TRBV10-3	-	TRBJ2-3	TGTGCCATCAGCCGGAGCGGGGGACAGGGTGCCACAGATACGCAGTATTTT	CAISRSGGQGATDTQYF
-	TRBV14	once	TRBJ2-7	TGTGCCAGCAGCCGAACGAGCTACGAGCAGTACTTC	CASSRTSYEQYF
-	TRBV19	-	TRBJ1-4	TGTGCCAGTAGTGTTGGACAGTACATCAATGAAAAACTGTTTTTT	CASSVGQYINEKLFF
-	TRBV28	few	TRBJ1-6	TGTGCCAGCAGTACGACGCCGTCTGGTTCACCCCTCCACTTT	CASSTTPSGSPLHF
-	TRBV2	-	TRBJ1-5	TGTGCCAGCAACAGGGAGGTGGGCAATCAGCCCCAGCATTTT	CASNREVGNQPQHF
-	TRBV5-1	-	TRBJ2-2	TGCGCCAGCAGCTTGGCGAAGACTAGTCCCACCGGGGAGCTGTTTTTT	CASSLAKTSPTGELFF
TRBD2	TRBV12-5	-	TRBJ2-1	TGTGCTAGTAGTAGCGGGAGTTTAGATGAGCAGTTCTTC	CASSSGSLDEQFF
-	TRBV5-4	-	TRBJ1-1	TGTGCCAGCAGCCCCGGACTTGAGACTGAAGCTTTCTTT	CASSPGLETEAFF
-	TRBV11-3	-	TRBJ2-7	TGTGCCAGCAGCTTCCGGTACGAGCAGTACTTC	CASSFRYEQYF
-	TRBV19	-	TRBJ1-5	TGTGCCAGTAGTCCCTCCGGGACGTTGAGCAATCAGCCCCAGCATTTT	CASSPSGTLSNQPQHF
TRBD2	TRBV18	-	TRBJ2-3	TGTACCAGCTCACCAATAGCGGGAGCTAGCACAGATACGCAGTATTTT	CTSSPIAGASTDTQYF
TRBD1	TRBV6-1	-	TRBJ2-7	TGTGCCAGCAGTCCGACAGGGGGCTACGAGCAGTACTTC	CASSPTGGYEQYF
-	TRBV5-1	few	TRBJ1-3	TGCGCCAGCAGCTCCGGCCTCTCTGGAAACACCATATATTTT	CASSSGLSGNTIYF
TRBD2	TRBV19	-	TRBJ2-1	TGTGCCAGTAGTATACGACTAGCGGGAGGGGGTCCCTACAATGAGCAGTTCTTC	CASSIRLAGGGPYNEQFF
-	TRBV28	-	TRBJ1-1	TGTGCCAGCCTCGCGGGGATGAACACTGAAGCTTTCTTT	CASLAGMNTEAFF
TRBD1	TRBV4-1	-	TRBJ2-7	TGCGCCAGCAGCCAAGAGGACAGGGGGTTCTACGAGCAGTACTTC	CASSQEDRGFYEQYF
-	TRBV5-1	-	TRBJ1-2	TGCGCCAGCAGCGTCGGGAGGTCTGGACGAGACTATGGCTACACCTTC	CASSVGRSGRDYGYTF
-	TRBV13	-	TRBJ2-1	TGTGCCAGCAGCTTAGAGCGGCAACCCTACAATGAGCAGTTCTTC	CASSLERQPYNEQFF